The 16 T cell receptor beta chains reported below all come from one sample, sequenced in a study of shared clonotypes between healthy human individuals. This table comes from immunoSEQ multiplex PCR, and its TCRdb copy is limited to in-frame clones, with some not included. The data contain millions of clones, over 85% of them singletons. The source material was naive CD4+ T cells sorted from blood. The subset: CD45RA+ positively selected. The receptors stem from a young man in good health.

This rearrangement joins TRBV4-3 to TRBJ1-2, with 8 bases that match TRBD1. Germline V CDR1 and CDR2: LGHNA, YSLEER. The ends lost 4 bases at V and 4 bases at J; junction bases unmatched: 5. The CDR3 totals 14 residues. Here the CDR3 DNA reads TGCGCCAGCAGCCCTGGACAGGGAGGCTATGGCTACACCTTC. Amino acid sequence: CASSPGQGGYGYTF.

The chain employs TRBV5-1 and TRBJ1-1, with 10 nucleotides matching TRBD1. The CDR3 spans 15 residues. Per germline, CDR1 SGHRS and CDR2 YFSETQ. V dropped 4 bases and J dropped 1; count of bases not matched to a gene: 4. This chain's CDR3 is CASSARQGANTEAFF. CDR3 DNA: TGCGCCAGCAGCGCCAGACAGGGGGCGAACACTGAAGCTTTCTTT.

J is TRBJ1-6 and V is TRBV6-5; 7 bases line up with TRBD1. The J segment lost 9 bases and the V segment lost 7 bases, leaving 6 bases of the junction unmatched. Germline values: CDR1 MNHEY, CDR2 SVGAGI. CDR3 length: 13 residues. For the CDR3, the DNA is TGTGCCAGCAACCTCCAGGGGGGTTCACCCCTCCACTTT. Amino acid sequence: CASNLQGGSPLHF.

Worth noting for this clone: This sample also contains other DNA sequences that code for the same CDR3. The rearrangement uses TRBV25-1 and TRBJ2-3; D is perhaps TRBD2 (7 bases). Trimming stripped 2 bases from V and 2 bases from J, with 11 bases between. CDR3 length: 15 amino acids. In germline, CDR1 is MGHDK, CDR2 SYGVNS. The CDR3 reads CASSERGGDTDTQYF. CDR3 nucleotides: TGTGCCAGCAGTGAAAGAGGGGGGGACACAGATACGCAGTATTTT.

The chain links TRBV19 to TRBJ2-1; 8 bases line up with TRBD2. The CDR3 covers 14 residues. The J segment lost 9 bases and the V segment lost 1 base, leaving 5 bases of the junction unmatched. The germline gives CDR1 LNHDA, CDR2 SQIVND (reference sequence). The CDR3 loop is CASSIGTSSSEQFF. The DNA for the CDR3 is TGTGCCAGTAGTATAGGGACTAGCTCAAGTGAGCAGTTCTTC.

Worth noting for this clone: This sample includes further DNA sequences coding for the same CDR3. The gene calls are TRBV5-1 and TRBJ1-4, with 7 positions matching TRBD1. The CDR3 extends over 15 amino acids. With V trimmed by 4 bases and J by 2 bases, 5 bases remained unmatched. Germline CDR1 reads SGHRS; CDR2 reads YFSETQ. CDR3 protein: CASSLAGQTNEKLFF. The CDR3 DNA follows: TGCGCCAGCAGCCTGGCGGGACAGACTAATGAAAAACTGTTTTTT.

The chain employs TRBV7-9 and TRBJ2-3; D ambiguous. The CDR3 extends over 15 amino acids. In germline, CDR1 is SEHNR, CDR2 FQNEAQ (reference sequence). Trimming shortened V by 0 bases and J by 4 bases, and 11 bases separated the two germline ends. The CDR3 DNA sequence: TGTGCCAGCAGCTTAGCGCGTGGGGAAGCAGATACGCAGTATTTT. It yields the protein CASSLARGEADTQYF.

The V and J genes are TRBV7-9 and TRBJ1-4; D may be TRBD1 (5 bases). The germline V gene has CDR1 SEHNR and CDR2 FQNEAQ (reference sequence). The CDR3 spans 10 residues. V gave up 8 bases and J gave up 13 bases, with 11 bases separating them. CDR3 region: CASSGRVLFF. CDR3 coding DNA: TGTGCCAGCTCAGGGAGGGTACTGTTTTTT. Variable domain in full (rest from reference TRBV7-9 and TRBJ1-4): DTGVSQNPRHKITKRGQNVTFRCDPISEHNRLYWYRQTLGQGPEFLTYFQNEAQLEKSRLLSDRFSAERPKGSFSTLEIQRTEQGDSAMYLCASSGRVLFFGSGTQLSVL.

The chain combines TRBV9 with TRBJ2-7; D not resolved. The CDR3 extends over 15 amino acids. Trimming stripped 5 bases from V and 4 bases from J, with 19 bases between. Germline lookup yields CDR1 SGDLS and CDR2 YYNGEE. The CDR3 sequence is CASSRLDVGPYEQYF. The CDR3 DNA sequence: TGTGCCAGCAGTAGGCTCGATGTGGGTCCATACGAGCAGTACTTC.

This chain uses TRBV10-1 with TRBJ1-6, with D possibly being TRBD1 (6 bases). The CDR3 runs 19 residues. Trimming pared 2 bases from V and 2 bases from J, leaving 19 bases between. Germline CDR1 WNHNN, CDR2 SYGVQD (reference sequence). Here the CDR3 reads CASSEVEGGGRTYNSPLHF. The CDR3 nucleotides are TGCGCCAGCAGTGAGGTGGAGGGGGGCGGACGGACCTATAATTCACCCCTCCACTTT.

This chain uses TRBV21-1 with TRBJ2-7; TRBD2, as called in the table, went unchecked against the DNA. TRBV21-1 is assigned pseudogene status. This CDR3 region has 18 residues. The CDR3 spells CAPTEVLKGGGGALEQYF. The CDR3 DNA follows: TGTGCCCCCACGGAGGTACTCAAAGGCGGCGGGGGGGCTCTCGAGCAGTACTTC.

V and J are TRBV30 and TRBJ2-2; no firm D call. Germline V CDR1 and CDR2: GTSNPN, SVGIG (reference sequence). The V and J ends lost 4 bases and 4 bases respectively, with 7 bases between them. The CDR3 totals 12 residues. This CDR3 reads CAWKGFTGELFF. As DNA, the CDR3 is TGTGCCTGGAAAGGGTTCACCGGGGAGCTGTTTTTT.

This clone was detected only once. V is TRBV19 and J is TRBJ1-2; D is undetermined. The CDR3 has 15 amino acids. Germline-derived CDR1 and CDR2 are LNHDA and SQIVND (reference sequence). The germline V and J ends were trimmed by 3 bases and 4 bases, with 15 bases remaining between them. The CDR3 DNA follows: TGTGCCAGTAGTATCGAGGGAGGGAAGAGCTATGGCTACACCTTC. Its protein is CASSIEGGKSYGYTF.

The chain couples TRBV25-1 to TRBJ1-2; a possible D gene is TRBD1 (5 bases). The V end was cut by 4 bases, the J end by 7 bases, with 10 bases between. Per the germline V gene, CDR1 is MGHDK and CDR2 is SYGVNS. This CDR3 has 12 amino acids. CDR3 coding DNA: TGTGCCAGCAGTGCCAGGGTTAGTGGCTACACCTTC. This codes for CASSARVSGYTF.

This chain joins TRBV29-1 and TRBJ1-2; TRBD1 matches at 11 bases. CDR3 length equals 13 residues. CDR1 is SQVTM, CDR2 ANQGSEA, per germline. Unmatched junction bases numbered 6, after V lost 7 bases and J lost 5 bases. This CDR3 reads CSAGQGAGYGYTF. The CDR3, as DNA: TGCAGCGCTGGACAGGGGGCAGGGTATGGCTACACCTTC.

The gene calls are TRBV27 and TRBJ2-5, with no clear D. Per germline, CDR1 MNHEY and CDR2 SMNVEV (reference sequence). Trimming shortened V by 5 bases and J by 2 bases, and 9 bases separated the two germline ends. There are 13 residues in the CDR3. This chain's CDR3 is CASSRFRQETQYF. CDR3 nucleotides: TGTGCCAGCAGTCGGTTCCGGCAAGAGACCCAGTACTTC.